The clone carrying this T cell receptor (beta chain) was counted a single time. This entry comes from a study of blood T cell repertoires in COVID-19. About the study: Italy, Spain and the United States were the sources of the convalescent and acute COVID-19 samples.

Data came from immunoSEQ multiplex PCR; TCRdb stores just in-frame clones and leaves some out. Of roughly 200,000 clones listed, 80% to 90% were seen once; the top ten hold 3.5% to 4.5%. Clinical history as reported by participants underpinned cohort assignment. Trimming removed 6 bases at V and 0 bases at J, with 3 bases between. Germline values: CDR1 MNHEY, CDR2 SMNVEV (reference sequence). The CDR3 length is 12 residues. The source material was PBMCs or T cells enriched from blood (not recorded which). This clonotype was obtained from a woman in her forties with acute COVID-19. This sequence joins TRBV27 and TRBJ1-3, with no clear D. This chain's CDR3 is CASRSSGNTIYF. The CDR3 DNA sequence: TGTGCCAGCAGGAGCTCTGGAAACACCATATATTTT.